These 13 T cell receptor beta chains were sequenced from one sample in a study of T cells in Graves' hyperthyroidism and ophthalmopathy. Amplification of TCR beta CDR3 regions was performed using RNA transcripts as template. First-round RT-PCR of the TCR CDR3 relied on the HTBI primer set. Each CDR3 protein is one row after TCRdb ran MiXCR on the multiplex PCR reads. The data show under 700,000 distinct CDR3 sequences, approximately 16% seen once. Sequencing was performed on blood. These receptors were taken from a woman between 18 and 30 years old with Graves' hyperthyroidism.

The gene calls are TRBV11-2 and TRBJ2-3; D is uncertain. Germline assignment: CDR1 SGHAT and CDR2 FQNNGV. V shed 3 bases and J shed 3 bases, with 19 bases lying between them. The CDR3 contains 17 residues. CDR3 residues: CASSFNSGLGSTDTQYF. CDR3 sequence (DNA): TGTGCCAGCAGCTTTAATTCGGGTCTTGGTAGTACAGATACGCAGTATTTT.

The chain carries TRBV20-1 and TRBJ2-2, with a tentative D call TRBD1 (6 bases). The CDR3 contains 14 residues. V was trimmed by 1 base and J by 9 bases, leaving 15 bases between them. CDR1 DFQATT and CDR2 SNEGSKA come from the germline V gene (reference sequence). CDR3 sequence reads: CSARVQGRHRELFF. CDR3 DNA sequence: TGCAGTGCTAGAGTCCAGGGGCGCCACCGGGAGCTGTTTTTT.

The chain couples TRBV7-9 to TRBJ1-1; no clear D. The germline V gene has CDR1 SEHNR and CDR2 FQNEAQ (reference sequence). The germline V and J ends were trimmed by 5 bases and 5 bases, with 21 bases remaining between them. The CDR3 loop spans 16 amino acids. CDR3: CASSLHSRTKGTEAFF. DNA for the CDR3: TGTGCCAGCAGCCTCCACTCCCGGACCAAGGGAACTGAAGCTTTCTTT.

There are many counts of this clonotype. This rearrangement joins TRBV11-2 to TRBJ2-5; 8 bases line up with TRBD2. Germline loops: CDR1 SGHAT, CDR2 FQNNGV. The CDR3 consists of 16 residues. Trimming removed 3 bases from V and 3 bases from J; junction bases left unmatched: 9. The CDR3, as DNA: TGTGCCAGCAGCTTTCGACAGCGGGAGTTGAAAGAGACCCAGTACTTC. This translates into CASSFRQRELKETQYF.

The CDR3, as DNA: TGTGCCAGCAGGTGGGGGGGTGTCGGGTCACCCCTCCACTTT. Translating it yields CASRWGGVGSPLHF. This chain joins TRBV27 and TRBJ1-6; tentative D call: TRBD1 (5 bases). With 6 bases removed from V and 10 bases from J, the gap between germline ends came to 16 bases. CDR3 length equals 14 residues. The germline V gene has CDR1 MNHEY and CDR2 SMNVEV (reference sequence).

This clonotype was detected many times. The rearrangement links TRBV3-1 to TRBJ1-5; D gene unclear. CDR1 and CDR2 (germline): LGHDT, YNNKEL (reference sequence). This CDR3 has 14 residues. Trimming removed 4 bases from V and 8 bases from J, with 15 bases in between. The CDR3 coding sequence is TGTGCCAGCAGCCTTAACGCCAACTCGAAGCCCCAGCATTTT. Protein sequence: CASSLNANSKPQHF.

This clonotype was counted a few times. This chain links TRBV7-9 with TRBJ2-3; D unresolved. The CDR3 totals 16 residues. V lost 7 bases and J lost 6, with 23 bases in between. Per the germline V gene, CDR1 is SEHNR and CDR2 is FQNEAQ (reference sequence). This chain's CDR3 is CASTPPVTEYRDTQYF. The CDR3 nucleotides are TGTGCCAGCACCCCACCCGTGACGGAGTATCGCGATACGCAGTATTTT. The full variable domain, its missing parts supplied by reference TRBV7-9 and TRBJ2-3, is DTGVSQNPRHKITKRGQNVTFRCDPISEHNRLYWYRQTLGQGPEFLTYFQNEAQLEKSRLLSDRFSAERPKGSFSTLEIQRTEQGDSAMYLCASTPPVTEYRDTQYFGPGTRLTVL.

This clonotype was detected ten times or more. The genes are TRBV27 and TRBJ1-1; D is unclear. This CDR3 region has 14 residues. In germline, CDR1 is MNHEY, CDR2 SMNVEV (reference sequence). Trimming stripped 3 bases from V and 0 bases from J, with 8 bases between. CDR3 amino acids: CASSFRAMNTEAFF. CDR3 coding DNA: TGTGCCAGCAGTTTTCGAGCAATGAACACTGAAGCTTTCTTT.

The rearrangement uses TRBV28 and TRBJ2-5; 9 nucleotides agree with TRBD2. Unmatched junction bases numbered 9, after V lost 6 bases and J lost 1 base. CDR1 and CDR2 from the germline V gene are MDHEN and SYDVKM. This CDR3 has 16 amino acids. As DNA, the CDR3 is TGTGCCAGCAGGCAAAGACTAGCGGAGATCCAAGAGACCCAGTACTTC. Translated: CASRQRLAEIQETQYF.

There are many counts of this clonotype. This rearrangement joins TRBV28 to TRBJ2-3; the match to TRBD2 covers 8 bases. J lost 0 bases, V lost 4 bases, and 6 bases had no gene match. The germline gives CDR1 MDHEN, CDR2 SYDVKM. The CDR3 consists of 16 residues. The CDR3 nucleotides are TGTGCCAGCAGTTCCTCACTAGCGGCAAGCACAGATACGCAGTATTTT. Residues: CASSSSLAASTDTQYF.

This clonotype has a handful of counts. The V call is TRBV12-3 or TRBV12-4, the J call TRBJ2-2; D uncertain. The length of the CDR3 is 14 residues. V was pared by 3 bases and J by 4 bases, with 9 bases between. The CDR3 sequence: CASSFQRGTGELFF. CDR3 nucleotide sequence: TGTGCCAGCAGTTTCCAACGTGGCACCGGGGAGCTGTTTTTT.

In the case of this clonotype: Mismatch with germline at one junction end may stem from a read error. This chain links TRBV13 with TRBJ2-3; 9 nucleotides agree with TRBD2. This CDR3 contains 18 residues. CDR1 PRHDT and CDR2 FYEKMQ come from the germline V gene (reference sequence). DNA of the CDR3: TGTGCCAGCAGCTTACAGAGAAGCGGGAGGACCGGTACAGAGACGCAGTATTTT. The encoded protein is CASSLQRSGRTGTETQYF.

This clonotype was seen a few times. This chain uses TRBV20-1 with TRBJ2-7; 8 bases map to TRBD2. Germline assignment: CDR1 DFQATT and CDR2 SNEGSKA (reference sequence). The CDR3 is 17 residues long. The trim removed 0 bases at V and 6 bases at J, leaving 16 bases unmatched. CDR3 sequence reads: CSAREWVRSGGPIEQYF. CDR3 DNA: TGCAGTGCTAGAGAGTGGGTGAGATCGGGGGGGCCAATCGAGCAGTACTTC.